The 15 T cell receptor beta chains below were found in one sample sequenced in a study of T cells expressing NK-cell markers. Each CDR3 protein gets one entry in TCRdb, which reprocessed the 5' RACE reads and gives no DNA. The table lists more than 250,000 distinct CDR3 sequences. The specimen sequenced was blood T cells: a sorted CD56 or NKG2C T cell subset, CD4+ or CD8+ T cells, or bulk PBMC T cells (not recorded which). The receptors shown here come from a young man in good health.

The chain employs TRBV29-1 and TRBJ1-3. Germline loops: CDR1 SQVTM, CDR2 ANQGSEA. CDR3 length: 14 residues. The CDR3 sequence is CSVAEGRSGNTIYF. The whole variable domain, remainder taken from reference TRBV29-1 and TRBJ1-3, is SAVISQKPSRDICQRGTSLTIQCQVDSQVTMMFWYRQQPGQSLTLIATANQGSEATYESGFVIDKFPISRPNLTFSTLTVSNMSPEDSSIYLCSVAEGRSGNTIYFGEGSWLTVV.

The gene calls are TRBV5-1 and TRBJ2-3; TCRdb gives TRBD1 as the D gene, but with no DNA this cannot be confirmed. The CDR3 is made up of 15 amino acids. Per the germline V gene, CDR1 is SGHRS and CDR2 is YFSETQ. CDR3 region: CASSLEQGRTDTQYF. Full variable domain (missing parts from reference TRBV5-1 and TRBJ2-3): KAGVTQTPRYLIKTRGQQVTLSCSPISGHRSVSWYQQTPGQGLQFLFEYFSETQRNKGNFPGRFSGRQFSNSRSEMNVSTLELGDSALYLCASSLEQGRTDTQYFGPGTRLTVL.

The chain carries TRBV11-2 and TRBJ1-6; TCRdb calls TRBD1, which cannot be checked without DNA. This CDR3 has 14 residues. Germline CDR1 is SGHAT and CDR2 is FQNNGV. The CDR3 loop reads CASSAPGQGAPLHF. The whole variable domain, filled in from reference TRBV11-2 and TRBJ1-6, reads EAGVAQSPRYKIIEKRQSVAFWCNPISGHATLYWYQQILGQGPKLLIQFQNNGVVDDSQLPKDRFSAERLKGVDSTLKIQPAKLEDSAVYLCASSAPGQGAPLHFGNGTRLTVT.

V and J are TRBV11-2 and TRBJ2-5; TCRdb selects TRBD2, and the lack of DNA leaves this call unchecked. Germline values: CDR1 SGHAT, CDR2 FQNNGV. The CDR3 has 15 amino acids. The CDR3 sequence: CASSPTIAGGETQYF.

The gene calls are TRBV12-3 or TRBV12-4 and TRBJ2-1. This CDR3 has 13 amino acids. This chain's CDR3 is CASSLFGDGEQFF.

CDR3 loop: CASSVGDNTLSTDTQYF. The rearrangement joins TRBV5-1 to TRBJ2-3. Germline V gives CDR1 SGHRS, CDR2 YFSETQ. The CDR3 sequence is 17 residues long. Combining the CDR3 with reference TRBV5-1 and TRBJ2-3 gives the whole variable domain KAGVTQTPRYLIKTRGQQVTLSCSPISGHRSVSWYQQTPGQGLQFLFEYFSETQRNKGNFPGRFSGRQFSNSRSEMNVSTLELGDSALYLCASSVGDNTLSTDTQYFGPGTRLTVL.

The CDR3 loop is CASSYRGLAGGLPYNEQFF. This chain links TRBV6-5 with TRBJ2-1; TCRdb indicates TRBD2, and absent DNA this call remains unverified. Germline assignment: CDR1 MNHEY and CDR2 SVGAGI. This CDR3 has 19 residues.

CDR3 in amino acids: CATSARGLYNEQFF. V is TRBV24-1 and J is TRBJ2-1. Germline V gene data show CDR1 as KGHDR and CDR2 as SFDVKD. CDR3 length: 14 amino acids.

This sequence joins TRBV5-1 and TRBJ2-2; TCRdb's D call of TRBD2 is untestable without DNA. The CDR3 runs to 16 residues. Germline-derived CDR1 and CDR2 are SGHRS and YFSETQ. CDR3 amino acids: CASSSEAGATTGELFF.

This chain links TRBV5-1 with TRBJ2-5; TCRdb's D call, TRBD2, is unchecked because there is no DNA. CDR1 and CDR2 from the germline V gene are SGHRS and YFSETQ. The CDR3 loop spans 14 amino acids. The CDR3 is CASSFSARGETQYF.

The V and J genes are TRBV6-6 and TRBJ2-3; TCRdb reports TRBD1, a call that lacks DNA to check it against. The CDR3 spans 12 residues. The germline gives CDR1 MNHNY, CDR2 SVGAGI (reference sequence). CDR3 amino acids: CASSYGAGTQYF.

This rearrangement joins TRBV20-1 to TRBJ2-3; TCRdb's D gene call, TRBD1, goes unchecked for lack of DNA. Germline V gene lookup returns CDR1 DFQATT and CDR2 SNEGSKA (reference sequence). The CDR3 extends over 15 amino acids. CDR3 sequence reads: CSASGLLGDTDTQYF.

The CDR3 is CASSYSFQETQYF. The genes are TRBV5-1 and TRBJ2-5. Germline CDR1 SGHRS, CDR2 YFSETQ. There are 13 residues in the CDR3. Combining the CDR3 with reference TRBV5-1 and TRBJ2-5 gives the whole variable domain KAGVTQTPRYLIKTRGQQVTLSCSPISGHRSVSWYQQTPGQGLQFLFEYFSETQRNKGNFPGRFSGRQFSNSRSEMNVSTLELGDSALYLCASSYSFQETQYFGPGTRLLVL.

This chain uses TRBV5-1 with TRBJ1-2; there is no DNA to check the TCRdb D call of TRBD1. The CDR3 extends over 14 amino acids. Germline CDR1 SGHRS, CDR2 YFSETQ. CDR3 residues: CASSFVQGEDGYTF.

The chain joins TRBV20-1 to TRBJ2-1; the D call of TRBD2 rests on TCRdb alone, since no DNA is present to check it. This CDR3 comprises 13 residues. Per the germline V gene, CDR1 is DFQATT and CDR2 is SNEGSKA (reference sequence). CDR3 loop: CSAEVAGVREQFF.